These T cell receptor beta chains were read from a single sample in a study of early T cells in non-severe SARS-CoV-2 infection. TCRdb fed the 5' RACE reads into MiXCR, producing one record per CDR3 protein. The table records fewer than 80,000 distinct CDR3 sequences, about 12% of them present only once. Sample: whole blood. The origin of the receptors is an adult who was a healthcare worker with PCR-confirmed SARS-CoV-2 infection or an uninfected control (not recorded which). CDR3s include the opening cysteine and the closing phenylalanine or tryptophan. Each record gives: V gene, clone size, J gene, D gene, CDR3 protein, CDR3 DNA. The D gene is left open where the match is weak. The size of a clone is reported for some rows only, either as once, few or many, or as a class for expanded clones.

>TRBV6-5|few|TRBJ2-7|TRBD2
CASSGTSGRSSYEQYF
TGTGCCAGCAGCGGGACTAGCGGCAGAAGCTCCTACGAGCAGTACTTC
>TRBV7-9|.|TRBJ2-1|.
CASSTMSGEVNEQFF
TGTGCCAGCAGCACAATGTCGGGAGAGGTTAATGAGCAGTTCTTC
>TRBV7-9|many|TRBJ2-7|TRBD2
CASSLAGLSYEQYF
TGTGCCAGCAGTTTAGCGGGACTAAGCTACGAGCAGTACTTC
>TRBV20-1|many|TRBJ1-5|.
CSASKYRQNNQPQHF
TGCAGTGCTAGTAAATACAGACAAAACAATCAGCCCCAGCATTTT
>TRBV3-1|.|TRBJ2-5|.
CVSRGRTQYF
TGTGTCAGTCGGGGGCGAACCCAGTACTTC
>TRBV21-1|many|TRBJ2-4|.
CASSTPGQGAKNIQYF
TGTGCCAGCAGCACCCCGGGACAGGGGGCCAAAAACATTCAGTACTTC
>TRBV21-1|.|TRBJ1-5|.
CASSPRERGPIYSNQPQHF
TGTGCCAGCAGCCCCCGGGAGCGGGGGCCCATTTATAGCAATCAGCCCCAGCATTTT
>TRBV19|few|TRBJ1-2|.
CASSMAWDYGYTF
TGTGCCAGTAGTATGGCGTGGGACTATGGCTACACCTTC
>TRBV5-5|many|TRBJ2-7|.
CASSLTSSYEQYF
TGTGCCAGCAGCTTGACAAGCTCCTACGAGCAGTACTTC
>TRBV27|many|TRBJ1-1|.
CASRVHRVTEAFF
TGTGCCAGCAGAGTCCACAGGGTCACTGAAGCTTTCTTT